This T cell receptor (gamma chain) was recovered during a study of γδ T cells in repeated Plasmodium falciparum infection. Study overall: Four controlled malaria infections with P. falciparum NF54 spanned 644 days. Malian repertoires were sampled cross-sectionally without transmission and longitudinally through febrile malaria.

CDR1 is GITISATS, CDR2 ISYDGTV, per germline (reference sequence). This CDR3 contains 17 residues. Bulk repertoires came from Vgamma9/Vdelta2+ or Vdelta2-negative gammadelta T cells flow-sorted from PBMC. TRG and TRD sequences were obtained from every sorted gammadelta sample. TCRdb reapplied CATT to the multiplex PCR reads. The table lists around 14,000 gamma-chain clones, under 2% of them singletons. Study findings and constraints: Many TCRgamma sequences overlapped between individuals in stable Vgamma9/Vdelta2+ repertoires.

The sample holds many counts of this clone. Its cognate antigen is unknown. TCRdb records a much larger clone's protein for this DNA, with a difference at residue 4 that likely arises from a read error; the protein given is the translation of the DNA. The chain joins TRGV9 to TRGJP. The J gene, missing from TCRdb, was assigned here through DNA to germline matching. The specimen was gamma-delta T cells from blood. This TCR derives from a pool of human donors (malaria-infected and uninfected, not separated). The CDR3: CALREVQGELGKKIKVF. CDR3 DNA sequence: TGTGCCTTGCGGGAGGTGCAAGGAGAGTTGGGCAAAAAAATCAAGGTATTT.